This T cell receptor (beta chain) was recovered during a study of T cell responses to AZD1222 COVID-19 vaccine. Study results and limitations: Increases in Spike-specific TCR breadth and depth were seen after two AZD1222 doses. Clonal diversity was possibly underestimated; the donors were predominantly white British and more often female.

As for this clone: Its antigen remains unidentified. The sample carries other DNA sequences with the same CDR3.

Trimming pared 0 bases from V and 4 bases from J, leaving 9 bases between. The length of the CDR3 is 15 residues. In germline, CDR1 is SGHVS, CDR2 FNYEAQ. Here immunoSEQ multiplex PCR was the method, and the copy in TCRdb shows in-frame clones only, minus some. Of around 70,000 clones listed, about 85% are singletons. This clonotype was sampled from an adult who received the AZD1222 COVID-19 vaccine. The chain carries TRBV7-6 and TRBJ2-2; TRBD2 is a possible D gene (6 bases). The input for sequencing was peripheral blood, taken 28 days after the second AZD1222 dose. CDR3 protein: CASSLAGGTTGELFF. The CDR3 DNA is TGTGCCAGCAGCTTAGCGGGAGGTACCACCGGGGAGCTGTTTTTT.